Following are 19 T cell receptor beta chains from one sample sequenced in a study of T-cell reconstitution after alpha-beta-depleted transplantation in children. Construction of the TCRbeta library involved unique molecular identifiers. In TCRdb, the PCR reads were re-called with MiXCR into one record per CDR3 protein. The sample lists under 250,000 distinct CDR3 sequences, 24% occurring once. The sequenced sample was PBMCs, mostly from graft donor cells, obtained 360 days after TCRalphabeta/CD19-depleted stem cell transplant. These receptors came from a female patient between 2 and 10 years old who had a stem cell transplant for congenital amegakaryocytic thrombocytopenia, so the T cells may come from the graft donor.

In DNA form, the CDR3 reads TGCAGTGCTACCTGGGACAGCCCAACCTCTTACAATGAGCAGTTCTTC. Protein sequence: CSATWDSPTSYNEQFF. The V gene is TRBV20-1, the J gene TRBJ2-1; TRBD1 agrees at 7 bases. The CDR3 runs to 16 residues. From germline, CDR1 is DFQATT and CDR2 SNEGSKA (reference sequence). Trimming removed 4 bases from V and 4 bases from J; junction bases left unmatched: 13.

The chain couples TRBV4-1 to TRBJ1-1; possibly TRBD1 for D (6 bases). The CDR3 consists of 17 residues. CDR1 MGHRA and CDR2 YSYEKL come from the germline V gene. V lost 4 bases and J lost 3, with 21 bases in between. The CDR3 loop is CASSPRAEPAGDTEAFF. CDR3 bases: TGCGCCAGCAGCCCTAGGGCAGAACCGGCAGGGGACACTGAAGCTTTCTTT.

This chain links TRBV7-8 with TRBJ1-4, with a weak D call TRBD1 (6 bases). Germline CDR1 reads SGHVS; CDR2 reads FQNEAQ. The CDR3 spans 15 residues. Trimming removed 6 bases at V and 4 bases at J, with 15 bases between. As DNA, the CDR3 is TGTGCCAGCAGAAGAACGGGGGGCTTTAATGAAAAACTGTTTTTT. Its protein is CASRRTGGFNEKLFF.

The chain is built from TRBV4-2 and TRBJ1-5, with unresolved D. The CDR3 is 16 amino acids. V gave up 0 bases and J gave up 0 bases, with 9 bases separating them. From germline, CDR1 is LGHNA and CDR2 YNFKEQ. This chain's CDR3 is CASSQDKGNSNQPQHF. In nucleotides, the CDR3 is TGTGCCAGCAGCCAAGATAAGGGAAATAGCAATCAGCCCCAGCATTTT.

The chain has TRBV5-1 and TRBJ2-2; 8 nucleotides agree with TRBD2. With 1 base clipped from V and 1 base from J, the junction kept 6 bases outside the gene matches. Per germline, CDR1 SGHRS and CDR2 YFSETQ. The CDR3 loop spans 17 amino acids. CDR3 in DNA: TGCGCCAGCAGCTTGCGAAGCGGGGGCATGAACACCGGGGAGCTGTTTTTT. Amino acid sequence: CASSLRSGGMNTGELFF. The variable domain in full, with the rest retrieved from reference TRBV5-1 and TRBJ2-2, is KAGVTQTPRYLIKTRGQQVTLSCSPISGHRSVSWYQQTPGQGLQFLFEYFSETQRNKGNFPGRFSGRQFSNSRSEMNVSTLELGDSALYLCASSLRSGGMNTGELFFGEGSRLTVL.

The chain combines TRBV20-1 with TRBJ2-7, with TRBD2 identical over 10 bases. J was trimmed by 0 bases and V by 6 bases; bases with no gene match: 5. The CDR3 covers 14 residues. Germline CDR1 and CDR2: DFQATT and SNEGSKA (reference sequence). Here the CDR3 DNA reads TGCAGTGCCACTAGGACTAGCGGCTCCTACGAGCAGTACTTC. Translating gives CSATRTSGSYEQYF.

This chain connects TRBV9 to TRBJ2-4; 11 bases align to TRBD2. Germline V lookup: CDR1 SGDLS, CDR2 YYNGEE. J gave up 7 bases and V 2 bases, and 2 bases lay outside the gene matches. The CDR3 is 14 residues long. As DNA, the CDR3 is TGTGCCAGCAGCGTTGGGACTAGCGGTAACATTCAGTACTTC. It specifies CASSVGTSGNIQYF.

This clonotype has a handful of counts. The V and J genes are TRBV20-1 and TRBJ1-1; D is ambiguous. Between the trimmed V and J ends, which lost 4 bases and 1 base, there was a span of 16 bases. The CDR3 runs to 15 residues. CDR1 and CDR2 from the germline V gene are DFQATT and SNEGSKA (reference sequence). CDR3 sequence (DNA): TGCAGTGCTAACCCAATCGGGAACGGGAACACTGAAGCTTTCTTT. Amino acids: CSANPIGNGNTEAFF.

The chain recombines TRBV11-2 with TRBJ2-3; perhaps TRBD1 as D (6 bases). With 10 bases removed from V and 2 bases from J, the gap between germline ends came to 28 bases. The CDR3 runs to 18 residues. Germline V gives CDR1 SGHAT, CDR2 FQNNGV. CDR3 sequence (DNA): TGTGCCACCCAATCTCAGGGCAGGGGCCCGGGAACCACAGATACGCAGTATTTT. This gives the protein CATQSQGRGPGTTDTQYF.

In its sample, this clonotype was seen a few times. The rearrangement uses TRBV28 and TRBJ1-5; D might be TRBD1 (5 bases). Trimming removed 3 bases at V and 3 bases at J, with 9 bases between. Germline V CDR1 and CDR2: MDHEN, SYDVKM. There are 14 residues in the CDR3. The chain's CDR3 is CASSFAGNNQPQHF. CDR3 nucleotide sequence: TGTGCCAGCAGTTTTGCAGGGAACAATCAGCCCCAGCATTTT.

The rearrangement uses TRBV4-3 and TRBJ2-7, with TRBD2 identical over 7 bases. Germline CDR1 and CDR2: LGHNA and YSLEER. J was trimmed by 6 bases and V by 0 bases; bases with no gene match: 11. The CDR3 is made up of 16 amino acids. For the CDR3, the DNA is TGCGCCAGCAGCCAAGAATTTGGCGGGGGAGCTGGCGAGCAGTACTTC. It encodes CASSQEFGGGAGEQYF.

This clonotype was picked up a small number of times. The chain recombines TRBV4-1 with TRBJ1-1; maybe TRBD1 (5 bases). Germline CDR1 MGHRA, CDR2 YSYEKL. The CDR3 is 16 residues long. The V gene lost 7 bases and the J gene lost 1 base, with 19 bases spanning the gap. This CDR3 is CASIPAGPTPNTEAFF. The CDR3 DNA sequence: TGCGCCAGCATCCCGGCAGGGCCTACCCCGAACACTGAAGCTTTCTTT.

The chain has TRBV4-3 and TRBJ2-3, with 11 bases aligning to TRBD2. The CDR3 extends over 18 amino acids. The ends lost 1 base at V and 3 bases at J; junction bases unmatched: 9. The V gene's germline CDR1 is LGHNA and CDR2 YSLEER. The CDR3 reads CASSQVPVAGGPTDTQYF. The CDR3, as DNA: TGCGCCAGCAGCCAAGTTCCGGTAGCGGGAGGGCCGACAGATACGCAGTATTTT.

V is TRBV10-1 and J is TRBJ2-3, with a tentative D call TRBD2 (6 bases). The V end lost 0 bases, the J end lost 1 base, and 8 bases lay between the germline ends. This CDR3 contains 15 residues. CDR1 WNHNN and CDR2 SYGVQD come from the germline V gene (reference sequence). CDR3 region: CASSESGGGTDTQYF. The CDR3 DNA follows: TGCGCCAGCAGTGAGTCGGGCGGGGGCACAGATACGCAGTATTTT.

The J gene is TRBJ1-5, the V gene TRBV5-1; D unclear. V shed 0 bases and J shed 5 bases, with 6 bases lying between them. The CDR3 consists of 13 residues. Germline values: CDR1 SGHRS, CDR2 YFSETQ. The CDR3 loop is CASSLDTDQPQHF. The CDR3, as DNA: TGCGCCAGCAGCTTGGACACTGATCAGCCCCAGCATTTT.

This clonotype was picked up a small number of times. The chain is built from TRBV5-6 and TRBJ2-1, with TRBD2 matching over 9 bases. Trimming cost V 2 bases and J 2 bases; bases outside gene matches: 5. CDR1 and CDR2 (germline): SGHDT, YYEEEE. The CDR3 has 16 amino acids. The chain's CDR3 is CASSFPRGGAYNEQFF. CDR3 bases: TGTGCCAGCAGCTTTCCCCGCGGGGGGGCCTACAATGAGCAGTTCTTC.

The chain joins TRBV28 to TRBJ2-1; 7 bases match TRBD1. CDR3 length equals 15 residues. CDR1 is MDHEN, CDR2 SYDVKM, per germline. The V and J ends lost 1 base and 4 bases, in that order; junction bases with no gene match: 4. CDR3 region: CASSLYRGLYNEQFF. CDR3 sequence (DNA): TGTGCCAGCAGTTTATACAGGGGCCTATACAATGAGCAGTTCTTC.

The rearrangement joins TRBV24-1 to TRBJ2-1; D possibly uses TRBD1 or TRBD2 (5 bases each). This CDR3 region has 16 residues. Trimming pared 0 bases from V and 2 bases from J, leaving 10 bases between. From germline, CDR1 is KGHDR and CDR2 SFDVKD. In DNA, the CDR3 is TGTGCCACCAGTGATTTGGGGGGTCCCACCTACAATGAGCAGTTCTTC. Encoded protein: CATSDLGGPTYNEQFF.

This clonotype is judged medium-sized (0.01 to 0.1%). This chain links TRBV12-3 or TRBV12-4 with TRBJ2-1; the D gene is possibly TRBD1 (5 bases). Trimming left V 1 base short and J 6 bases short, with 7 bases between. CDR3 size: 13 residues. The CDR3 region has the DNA TGTGCCAGCAGTTTAGACAGGTCCAATGAGCAGTTCTTC. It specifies CASSLDRSNEQFF.